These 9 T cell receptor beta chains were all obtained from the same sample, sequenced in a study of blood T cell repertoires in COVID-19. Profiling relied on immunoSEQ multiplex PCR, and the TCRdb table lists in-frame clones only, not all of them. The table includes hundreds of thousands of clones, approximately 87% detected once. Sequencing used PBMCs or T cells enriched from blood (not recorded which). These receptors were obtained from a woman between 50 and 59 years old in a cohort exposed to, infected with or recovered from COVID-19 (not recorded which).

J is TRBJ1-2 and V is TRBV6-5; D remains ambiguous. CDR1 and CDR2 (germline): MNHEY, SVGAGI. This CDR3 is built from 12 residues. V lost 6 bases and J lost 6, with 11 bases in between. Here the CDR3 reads CASRNPGNGYTF. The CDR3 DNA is TGTGCCAGCAGGAATCCGGGGAATGGCTACACCTTC.

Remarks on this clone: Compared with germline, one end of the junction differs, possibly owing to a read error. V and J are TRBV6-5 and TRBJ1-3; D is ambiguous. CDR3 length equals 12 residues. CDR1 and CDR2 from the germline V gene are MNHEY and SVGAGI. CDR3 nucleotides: TGTGCCAGCAGAACATCTGGAGACACCATATATTTT. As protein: CASRTSGDTIYF.

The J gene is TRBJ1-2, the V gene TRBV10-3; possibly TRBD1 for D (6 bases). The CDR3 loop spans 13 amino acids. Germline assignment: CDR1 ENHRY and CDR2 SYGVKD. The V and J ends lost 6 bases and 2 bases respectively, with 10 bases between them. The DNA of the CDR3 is TGTGCCATCAGGGGGGGGCCGAACTATGGCTACACCTTC. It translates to CAIRGGPNYGYTF.

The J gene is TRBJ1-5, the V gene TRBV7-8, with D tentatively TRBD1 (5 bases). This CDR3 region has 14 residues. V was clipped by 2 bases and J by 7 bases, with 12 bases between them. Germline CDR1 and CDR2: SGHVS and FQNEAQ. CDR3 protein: CASSLYQGFQPQHF. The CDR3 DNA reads TGTGCCAGCAGCTTATACCAGGGTTTCCAGCCCCAGCATTTT. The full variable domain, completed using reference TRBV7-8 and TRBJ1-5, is GAGVSQSPRYKVAKRGQDVALRCDPISGHVSLFWYQQALGQGPEFLTYFQNEAQLDKSGLPSDRFFAERPEGSVSTLKIQRTQQEDSAVYLCASSLYQGFQPQHFGDGTRLSIL.

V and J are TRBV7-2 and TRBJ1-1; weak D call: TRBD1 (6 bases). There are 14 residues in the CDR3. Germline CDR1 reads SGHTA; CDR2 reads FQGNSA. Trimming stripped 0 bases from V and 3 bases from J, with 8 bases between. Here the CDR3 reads CASSLAHRDTEAFF. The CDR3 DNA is TGTGCCAGCAGCTTAGCCCACAGGGACACTGAAGCTTTCTTT.

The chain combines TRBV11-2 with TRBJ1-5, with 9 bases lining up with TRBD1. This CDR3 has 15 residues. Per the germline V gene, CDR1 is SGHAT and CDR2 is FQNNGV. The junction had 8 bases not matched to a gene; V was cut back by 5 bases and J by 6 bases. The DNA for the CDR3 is TGTGCCAGCAGCATACAGGGGGCGGGTGGTCAGCCCCAGCATTTT. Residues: CASSIQGAGGQPQHF.

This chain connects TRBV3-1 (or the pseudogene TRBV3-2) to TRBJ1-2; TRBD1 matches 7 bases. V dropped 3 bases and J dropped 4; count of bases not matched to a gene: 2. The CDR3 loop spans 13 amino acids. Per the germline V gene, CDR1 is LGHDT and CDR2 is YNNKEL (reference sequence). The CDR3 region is CASSQQGGYGYTF. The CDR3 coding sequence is TGTGCCAGCAGCCAGCAGGGGGGCTATGGCTACACCTTC.

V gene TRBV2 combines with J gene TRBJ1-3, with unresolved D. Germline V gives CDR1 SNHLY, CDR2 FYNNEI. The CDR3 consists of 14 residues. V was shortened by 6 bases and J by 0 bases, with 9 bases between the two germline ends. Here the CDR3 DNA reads TGTGCCAGCAGGATTGCGAGCTCTGGAAACACCATATATTTT. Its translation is CASRIASSGNTIYF. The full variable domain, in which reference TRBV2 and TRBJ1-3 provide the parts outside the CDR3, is EPEVTQTPSHQVTQMGQEVILRCVPISNHLYFYWYRQILGQKVEFLVSFYNNEISEKSEIFDDQFSVERPDGSNFTLKIRSTKLEDSAMYFCASRIASSGNTIYFGEGSWLTVV.

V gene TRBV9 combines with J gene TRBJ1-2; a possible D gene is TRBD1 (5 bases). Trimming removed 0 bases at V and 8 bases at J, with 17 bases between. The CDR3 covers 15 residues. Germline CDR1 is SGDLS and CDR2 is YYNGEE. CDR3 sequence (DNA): TGTGCCAGCAGCGTAGACGGGGGACCCTCTCACGGCTACACCTTC. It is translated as CASSVDGGPSHGYTF. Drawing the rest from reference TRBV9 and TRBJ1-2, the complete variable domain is DSGVTQTPKHLITATGQRVTLRCSPRSGDLSVYWYQQSLDQGLQFLIQYYNGEERAKGNILERFSAQQFPDLHSELNLSSLELGDSALYFCASSVDGGPSHGYTFGSGTRLTVV.